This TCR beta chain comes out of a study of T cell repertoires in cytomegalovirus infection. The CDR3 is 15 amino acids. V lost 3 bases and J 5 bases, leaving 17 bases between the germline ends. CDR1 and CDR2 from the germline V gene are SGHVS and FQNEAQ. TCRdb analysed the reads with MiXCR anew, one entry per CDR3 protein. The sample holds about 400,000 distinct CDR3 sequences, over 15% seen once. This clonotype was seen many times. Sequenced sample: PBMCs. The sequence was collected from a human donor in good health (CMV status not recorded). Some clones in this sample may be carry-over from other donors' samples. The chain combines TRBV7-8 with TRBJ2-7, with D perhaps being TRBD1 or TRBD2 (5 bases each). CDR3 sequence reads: CASSLGRGIKNEQYF. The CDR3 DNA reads TGTGCCAGCAGCTTGGGCCGGGGCATCAAAAACGAGCAGTACTTC.